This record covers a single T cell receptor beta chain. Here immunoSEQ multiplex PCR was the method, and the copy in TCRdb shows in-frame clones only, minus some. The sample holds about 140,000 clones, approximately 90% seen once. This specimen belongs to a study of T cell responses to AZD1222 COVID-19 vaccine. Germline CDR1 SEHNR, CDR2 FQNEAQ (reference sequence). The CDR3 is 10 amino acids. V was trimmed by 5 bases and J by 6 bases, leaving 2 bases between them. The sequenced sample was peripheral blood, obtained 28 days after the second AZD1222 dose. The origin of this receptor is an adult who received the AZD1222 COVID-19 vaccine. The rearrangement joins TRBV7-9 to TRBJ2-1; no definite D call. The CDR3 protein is CASSANEQFF. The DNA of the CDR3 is TGTGCCAGCAGCGCCAATGAGCAGTTCTTC. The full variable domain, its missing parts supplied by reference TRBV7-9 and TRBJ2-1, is DTGVSQNPRHKITKRGQNVTFRCDPISEHNRLYWYRQTLGQGPEFLTYFQNEAQLEKSRLLSDRFSAERPKGSFSTLEIQRTEQGDSAMYLCASSANEQFFGPGTRLTVL.